Sequencing of this T cell receptor beta chain was carried out in a study of cytomegalovirus exposure and HLA in healthy donors. Overall study: A previous analysis identified 100 million to 120 million unique TCR beta sequences derived from roughly 190 million T cells.

About this clone itself: What it binds is unknown.

The study, taken as a whole, reports: As a later analysis showed, a missense DCLRE1C variant was linked to trimming of TCR beta V- and J-genes. It was shown in a later analysis that HLA-associated TCR beta chains were more clonally expanded than other, equally common chains.

Sampled while nominally healthy, donors likely had unrecorded immune exposures. It was with 60 Vbeta and 13 Jbeta primers that the PCR ran. Profiling relied on immunoSEQ multiplex PCR, and the TCRdb table lists in-frame clones only, not all of them. The sample holds over 130,000 clones; approximately 82% are singletons and the top ten take approximately 1.3%. This receptor was identified in a man under 40 in good health and CMV-seropositive. The sample comprised PBMCs.

CDR3 coding DNA: TGTGCCAGCAGCACAGCGAATGGCGGGAGCTCCTACAATGAGCAGTTCTTC. Its translation is CASSTANGGSSYNEQFF. The chain is built from TRBV7-8 and TRBJ2-1; 7 bases are a match to TRBD2. The CDR3 sequence is 17 residues long. The J segment lost 0 bases and the V segment lost 5 bases, leaving 10 bases of the junction unmatched. The V gene's germline CDR1 is SGHVS and CDR2 FQNEAQ.